The 22 T cell receptor beta chains listed next were all sequenced from one sample in a study of OX40 agonist ivuxolimab in advanced cancers. Sequencing was performed with immunoSEQ multiplex PCR; in TCRdb, only in-frame clones are kept and a portion is missing. This sample has about 79,000 clones, with about 88% found just once. Sequences were derived from CD4+ or CD8+ T cells sorted from blood, sampled in a trial of the OX40 agonist ivuxolimab. These receptors came from an adult with an advanced solid tumor such as melanoma, head and neck, liver or kidney cancer.

The V call is TRBV2, the J call TRBJ1-5, with TRBD1 matching 11 bases. V was pared by 6 bases and J by 5 bases, with 6 bases of the junction left unmatched. Germline CDR1 is SNHLY and CDR2 is FYNNEI. The CDR3 runs 15 residues. The CDR3 loop is CASSPGTGGYQPQHF. The DNA of the CDR3 is TGTGCCAGCAGCCCCGGGACAGGGGGTTATCAGCCCCAGCATTTT.

The chain links TRBV7-9 to TRBJ1-1; unclear D gene. The V and J ends lost 4 bases and 3 bases respectively, with 15 bases between them. The germline gives CDR1 SEHNR, CDR2 FQNEAQ (reference sequence). The CDR3 spans 15 residues. The CDR3 DNA follows: TGTGCCAGCAGCTCCACTGCGGGGTATGACACTGAAGCTTTCTTT. Protein: CASSSTAGYDTEAFF.

The chain recombines TRBV6-4 with TRBJ2-7, with D perhaps assigned TRBD1 or TRBD2 (5 bases each). Germline V gene data show CDR1 as MRHNA and CDR2 as SNTAGT. V lost 7 bases, J lost 4 bases, and 14 bases lay in between. The CDR3 spans 13 residues. CDR3: CASNGDRLYEQYF. Here the CDR3 DNA reads TGTGCCAGCAATGGTGACAGACTATACGAGCAGTACTTC.

This clone was seen many times. The chain combines TRBV5-4 with TRBJ2-5; TRBD2 agrees at 9 bases. Trimming took 0 bases from V and 2 from J; bases not matched to a gene: 5. The CDR3 is 16 amino acids. Germline V gives CDR1 SGHNT, CDR2 YYREEE (reference sequence). CDR3 amino acids: CASSLGGSGGQETQYF. The CDR3, as DNA: TGTGCCAGCAGCTTGGGAGGTAGCGGGGGTCAAGAGACCCAGTACTTC.

The rearrangement joins TRBV2 to TRBJ2-3; no definite D call. With 7 bases removed from V and 4 bases from J, the gap between germline ends came to 9 bases. The CDR3 runs to 12 residues. Germline V gene sequence: CDR1 SNHLY, CDR2 FYNNEI. Here the CDR3 DNA reads TGTGCCAGCACTGGGGTTGCAGATACGCAGTATTTT. Translating it yields CASTGVADTQYF.

This clone was picked up one time. This chain connects TRBV7-3 to TRBJ2-5, with D tentatively TRBD1 or TRBD2 (6 bases each). The germline V gene has CDR1 SGHTA and CDR2 FQGTGA. V was clipped by 5 bases and J by 4 bases, with 14 bases between them. The CDR3 is 14 residues long. As DNA, the CDR3 is TGTGCCAGCAGCCAATTCGGGGGCCGAGAGACCCAGTACTTC. This codes for CASSQFGGRETQYF.

This clone was seen once. The V gene is TRBV5-1, the J gene TRBJ2-2, with D possibly TRBD2 on 5 matching bases. The germline V and J ends were trimmed by 4 bases and 7 bases, with 14 bases remaining between them. There are 14 residues in the CDR3. Germline CDR1 SGHRS, CDR2 YFSETQ. The CDR3 reads CASSADLLGGELFF. The DNA of the CDR3 is TGCGCCAGCAGCGCGGACTTGTTAGGCGGGGAGCTGTTTTTT.

The V call is TRBV28, the J call TRBJ2-1; 12 bases are a match to TRBD1. The CDR3 is 16 residues long. V shed 3 bases and J 7 bases; nucleotides not matched to a gene: 7. The germline V gene encodes CDR1 MDHEN and CDR2 SYDVKM. The CDR3 is CASSLGGQGAANEQFF. In nucleotides, the CDR3 is TGTGCCAGCAGTTTGGGGGGACAGGGGGCAGCTAATGAGCAGTTCTTC.

The chain links TRBV5-1 to TRBJ2-5, with 10 bases aligning to TRBD1. V shed 4 bases and J 11 bases; nucleotides not matched to a gene: 14. The CDR3 spans 15 residues. Germline-derived CDR1 and CDR2 are SGHRS and YFSETQ. In nucleotides, the CDR3 is TGCGCCAGCAGCCCAGACAGGGGGCTAATGGGGGAGCAGTACTTC. Translating it yields CASSPDRGLMGEQYF.

The chain joins TRBV7-6 to TRBJ2-1; D uncertain. The germline V gene encodes CDR1 SGHVS and CDR2 FNYEAQ. The CDR3 length is 11 residues. The ends were cut back, 2 bases at V and 7 bases at J, with 3 bases in the middle. In DNA, the CDR3 is TGTGCCAGCAGCTTACAAAATGAGCAGTTCTTC. It codes for CASSLQNEQFF. Supplemented by reference TRBV7-6 and TRBJ2-1, the full variable domain reads GAGVSQSPRYKVTKRGQDVALRCDPISGHVSLYWYRQALGQGPEFLTYFNYEAQQDKSGLPNDRFSAERPEGSISTLTIQRTEQRDSAMYRCASSLQNEQFFGPGTRLTVL.

V gene TRBV6-1 combines with J gene TRBJ1-4; no reliable D call. Germline values: CDR1 MNHNS, CDR2 SASEGT. This CDR3 is built from 12 residues. Between the trimmed V and J ends, which lost 7 bases and 4 bases, there was a span of 7 bases. The CDR3 nucleotides read TGTGCCAGCACATTAGTTAATGAAAAACTGTTTTTT. This translates into CASTLVNEKLFF.

This clone appeared once. The chain links TRBV7-3 to TRBJ2-3; TRBD1 aligns across 8 bases. V trimming: 4 bases; J trimming: 6 bases; junction bases outside the gene matches: 6. Germline assignment: CDR1 SGHTA and CDR2 FQGTGA. The CDR3 covers 14 residues. The CDR3 region has the DNA TGTGCCAGCAGCTCCGGACAGGGAAGGGATACGCAGTATTTT. Residues: CASSSGQGRDTQYF.

In its sample, this clone was seen many times. The chain combines TRBV7-2 with TRBJ1-5; D gene uncertain. V was cut by 5 bases and J by 0 bases, with 14 bases left in between. CDR3 size: 16 residues. Germline CDR1 SGHTA, CDR2 FQGNSA. In DNA form, the CDR3 reads TGTGCCAGCAGCCCGACGGGTCCCATTAGCAATCAGCCCCAGCATTTT. Amino acid sequence: CASSPTGPISNQPQHF.

V usage is TRBV29-1 and J usage is TRBJ2-3, with D perhaps TRBD2 (6 bases). Germline assignment: CDR1 SQVTM and CDR2 ANQGSEA. CDR3 size: 15 residues. V shed 4 bases and J shed 3 bases, with 17 bases lying between them. The CDR3 region is CSVGLGGGGTDTQYF. The CDR3 bases are TGCAGCGTTGGCCTAGGCGGAGGAGGGACAGATACGCAGTATTTT.

The rearrangement joins TRBV11-3 to TRBJ2-7; maybe TRBD2 (6 bases). Trimming pared 1 base from V and 5 bases from J, leaving 12 bases between. The germline V gene has CDR1 SGHNT and CDR2 YENEEA. The CDR3 loop spans 14 amino acids. The CDR3 coding sequence is TGTGCCAGCAGCTTAGGTCGGGGGAAGGACGAGCAGTACTTC. As protein: CASSLGRGKDEQYF.

This chain links TRBV5-6 with TRBJ2-5; maybe TRBD1 (6 bases). Germline values: CDR1 SGHDT, CDR2 YYEEEE. The CDR3 extends over 14 amino acids. With 4 bases removed from V and 1 base from J, the gap between germline ends came to 11 bases. The CDR3 region is CASSRQAAQETQYF. Written as DNA, the CDR3 is TGTGCCAGCAGCCGACAGGCTGCCCAAGAGACCCAGTACTTC.

The V call is TRBV5-1, the J call TRBJ2-2, with 7 bases identical to TRBD2. The CDR3 is made up of 14 amino acids. The germline CDR1 and CDR2 sequences are SGHRS and YFSETQ. V lost 4 bases, J lost 6 bases, and 6 bases stayed unmatched. The DNA for the CDR3 is TGCGCCAGCAGCAAGCGGGACCCCCCCGGGGAGCTGTTTTTT. This translates into CASSKRDPPGELFF.

The chain has TRBV2 and TRBJ2-4, with D perhaps TRBD2 (6 bases). Germline values: CDR1 SNHLY, CDR2 FYNNEI. The CDR3 loop spans 15 amino acids. Trimming removed 7 bases from V and 8 bases from J, with 21 bases in between. The CDR3 region is CASTGSLAQMDIQYF. The CDR3 DNA reads as TGTGCCAGCACCGGTAGCCTAGCGCAAATGGACATTCAGTACTTC.

This chain uses TRBV5-1 with TRBJ2-1, with 7 positions matching TRBD2. This CDR3 is built from 15 residues. With V trimmed by 4 bases and J by 3 bases, 7 bases remained unmatched. Germline V lookup: CDR1 SGHRS, CDR2 YFSETQ. The CDR3 DNA follows: TGCGCCAGCAGCCATGGGGGAGGGGACTACAATGAGCAGTTCTTC. Residues: CASSHGGGDYNEQFF.

The V gene is TRBV29-1, the J gene TRBJ2-7, with no clear D. Trimming stripped 6 bases from V and 5 bases from J, with 17 bases between. The CDR3 consists of 13 residues. The V gene's germline CDR1 is SQVTM and CDR2 ANQGSEA. The DNA of the CDR3 is TGCAGCGTCCCCAGTCGGTCGACGAACGAGCAGTACTTC. Translated: CSVPSRSTNEQYF.

This sequence joins TRBV2 and TRBJ2-3; 10 bases agree with TRBD2. The CDR3 sequence is 17 residues long. Trimming removed 4 bases from V and 3 bases from J; junction bases left unmatched: 10. Germline V lookup: CDR1 SNHLY, CDR2 FYNNEI. Here the CDR3 reads CASSGGASGSGTDTQYF. Written as DNA, the CDR3 is TGTGCCAGCAGTGGGGGGGCTAGCGGGAGTGGTACAGATACGCAGTATTTT.

The rearrangement joins TRBV11-2 to TRBJ2-1, with 8 nucleotides matching TRBD2. Germline CDR1 reads SGHAT; CDR2 reads FQNNGV. The junction had 16 bases not matched to a gene; V was cut back by 4 bases and J by 8 bases. This CDR3 spans 17 amino acids. For the CDR3, the DNA is TGTGCCAGCAGCTCCTCCGGGCAGCGGGGGAAAAGGGATGAGCAGTTCTTC. This gives the protein CASSSSGQRGKRDEQFF.